This T cell receptor (beta chain) was sequenced for a study of blood T cells in healthy people across ages. A second 7 to 11 cycle PCR used barcoded and J-beta primers. Researchers report that each sample yielded at least 3 million CDR3-containing paired-end reads. One entry per CDR3 protein, called by TCRdb with MiXCR from the 5' RACE reads. The sample consists of approximately 1,100,000 distinct CDR3 sequences, more than 40% of them appearing once. Concerning this clonotype: Its target is unknown.

Whole-study results and caveats: Both higher diversity and more naive CD4+ cells marked long-lived donors when set against aged donors. Possibly confounding the expanded clonotype changes was the fact that donor CMV status was unknown. Naive T cell percentage by flow cytometry tracked strongly with beta diversity.

CDR3 length: 12 residues. Losses at the gene ends were 3 bases for V and 9 bases for J; bases not matched to a gene: 4. The V gene's germline CDR1 is MGHRA and CDR2 YSYEKL. This TCR came from a woman aged 55-69 years in good health. The genes are TRBV4-1 and TRBJ1-1, with 7 nucleotides matching TRBD1. The specimen was blood. CDR3 residues: CASSQKDRKAFF. In DNA, the CDR3 is TGCGCCAGCAGCCAGAAGGACAGGAAAGCTTTCTTT.